One and the same sample provided the 25 T cell receptor beta chains below, sequenced in a study of shared T cell receptors in the human thymus. The assay was immunoSEQ multiplex PCR, and TCRdb's table has in-frame clones only and misses some. This sample has around 730,000 clones, with 70% to 90% found just once. This sample also belongs to another study, concerning human thymus T cells.

Sequenced sample: thymocytes. The receptors originated from a girl less than two years old with a congenital heart defect.

The chain uses TRBV28 and TRBJ2-1, with 8 bases matching TRBD2. The CDR3 loop spans 21 amino acids. Per the germline V gene, CDR1 is MDHEN and CDR2 is SYDVKM. V shed 4 bases, J shed 2 bases, and the junction held 22 bases outside the gene matches. The CDR3 region has the DNA TGTGCCAGCAGTTCATCGACGGGGGGGGGACTCAAGGTGGGTCCCTACAATGAGCAGTTCTTC. Translation gives CASSSSTGGGLKVGPYNEQFF.

The rearrangement links TRBV27 to TRBJ2-5; unclear D gene. Near its end, the DNA agrees better with TRBJ2-7, so the J call may be wrong. Germline lookup yields CDR1 MNHEY and CDR2 SMNVEV (reference sequence). This CDR3 is 14 amino acids long. The CDR3 nucleotides are TGTGCCAGCAGTTTGCTCCAGGAACCCTTCGAGCAGTACTTC. It is translated as CASSLLQEPFEQYF.

J is TRBJ2-5 and V is TRBV4-1; D remains unclear. Germline values: CDR1 MGHRA, CDR2 YSYEKL. The CDR3 contains 14 residues. Trimming took 4 bases from V and 4 from J, leaving 13 bases between them. DNA of the CDR3: TGCGCCAGCAGCCCTCTTCCGTGGAGAGAGACCCAGTACTTC. It specifies CASSPLPWRETQYF.

Concerning this clone: Its ends do not fully match the called genes, so a read error is possible. The genes are TRBV7-7 and TRBJ2-2; 9 bases align to TRBD1. The CDR3 consists of 16 residues. From germline, CDR1 is SSHAT and CDR2 FNYEAQ (reference sequence). The CDR3 bases are TGTGCTAGCAGCACAAACAGGGGGCGCGATGGCGGGGAGCTGTTTTTT. It translates to CASSTNRGRDGGELFF.

The chain recombines TRBV11-3 with TRBJ2-1; 8 bases align to TRBD1. CDR1 SGHNT and CDR2 YENEEA come from the germline V gene. This CDR3 contains 16 residues. With V trimmed by 2 bases and J by 5 bases, 8 bases remained unmatched. This CDR3 is CASSLLRQGLNNEQFF. The CDR3, as DNA: TGTGCCAGCAGCTTACTACGACAGGGGCTGAACAATGAGCAGTTCTTC.

The chain uses TRBV7-9 and TRBJ2-7; 8 bases align to TRBD2. CDR1 and CDR2 from the germline V gene are SEHNR and FQNEAQ (reference sequence). The V and J ends lost 5 bases and 2 bases, in that order; junction bases with no gene match: 14. The CDR3 consists of 17 residues. CDR3 sequence: CASSQPRPSGGAYEQYF. CDR3 in DNA: TGTGCCAGCAGCCAACCCCGCCCCAGCGGGGGAGCCTACGAGCAGTACTTC.

The CDR3 is CASSFSGGAGSYEQYF. The CDR3, as DNA: TGTGCCAGCAGCTTTAGCGGGGGGGCCGGGTCCTACGAGCAGTACTTC. V gene TRBV7-6 combines with J gene TRBJ2-7, with 11 bases identical to TRBD2. Germline loops: CDR1 SGHVS, CDR2 FNYEAQ. The CDR3 contains 16 residues. V dropped 3 bases and J dropped 1; count of bases not matched to a gene: 5.

The chain is built from TRBV5-1 and TRBJ1-5; no firm D call. The CDR3 covers 13 residues. Germline loops: CDR1 SGHRS, CDR2 YFSETQ. The V end was cut by 0 bases, the J end by 7 bases, with 8 bases between. CDR3 residues: CASSLASGQPQHF. CDR3 in DNA: TGCGCCAGCAGCTTGGCCAGCGGCCAGCCCCAGCATTTT.

A remark on this clone: The junction shows a germline mismatch at one end, possibly a read error. Other DNA sequences in this specimen translate into the identical CDR3. The chain employs TRBV9 and TRBJ1-2, with 8 bases matching TRBD1. Germline assignment: CDR1 SGDLS and CDR2 YYNGEE. CDR3 length: 14 residues. The CDR3 is CASSTRDRNYGYTF. DNA of the CDR3: TGTGCCAGCAGCACCCGGGACAGGAACTATGGCTATACCTTC.

The chain has TRBV9 and TRBJ2-7, with D perhaps matching TRBD1 (5 bases). Germline assignment: CDR1 SGDLS and CDR2 YYNGEE. Trimming took 0 bases from V and 2 from J, leaving 12 bases between them. The CDR3 has 15 amino acids. The CDR3 sequence: CASSVGPSDTYEQYF. CDR3 nucleotides: TGTGCCAGCAGCGTAGGACCCTCGGACACCTACGAGCAGTACTTC.

This sequence joins TRBV5-6 and TRBJ2-7, with 15 bases aligning to TRBD2. V was clipped by 4 bases and J by 2 bases; unmatched bases: 4. CDR3 length: 16 residues. CDR1 SGHDT and CDR2 YYEEEE come from the germline V gene. CDR3 DNA: TGTGCCAGCAGCCGGGGACTAGCGGGGGGAACCTACGAGCAGTACTTC. Encoded protein: CASSRGLAGGTYEQYF.

The rearrangement joins TRBV27 to TRBJ1-3; perhaps TRBD1 as D (5 bases). Between the trimmed V and J ends, which lost 4 bases and 1 base, there was a span of 14 bases. Germline V gene sequence: CDR1 MNHEY, CDR2 SMNVEV (reference sequence). This CDR3 is built from 16 residues. This CDR3 reads CASSWGPEGSGNTIYF. The DNA for the CDR3 is TGTGCCAGCAGTTGGGGCCCTGAAGGGTCTGGAAACACCATATATTTT.

This clone occurred once. The V gene is TRBV6-6, the J gene TRBJ1-4; no reliable D call. Per germline, CDR1 MNHNY and CDR2 SVGAGI (reference sequence). Deletions cut 8 bases from V and 8 bases from J, with 6 bases between. The CDR3 covers 10 residues. CDR3 DNA sequence: TGTGCCAGCCGGGAGGAAAAACTGTTTTTT. This gives the protein CASREEKLFF.

The chain uses TRBV9 and TRBJ1-6, with a possible D match to TRBD1 (5 bases). CDR1 SGDLS and CDR2 YYNGEE come from the germline V gene. V was pared by 0 bases and J by 10 bases, with 11 bases between. The CDR3 is made up of 14 amino acids. The CDR3 sequence is CASSVEDSASPLHF. DNA of the CDR3: TGTGCCAGCAGCGTAGAAGACAGTGCATCACCCCTCCACTTT.

The chain links TRBV7-6 to TRBJ2-6; TRBD1 matches 8 bases. V was pared by 5 bases and J by 0 bases, with 9 bases of the junction left unmatched. The germline CDR1 and CDR2 sequences are SGHVS and FNYEAQ. The CDR3 extends over 18 amino acids. The DNA for the CDR3 is TGTGCCAGCAGCGTTACAGGGGGAGGTTTCTCTGGGGCCAACGTCCTGACTTTC. Translating gives CASSVTGGGFSGANVLTF.

The rearrangement links TRBV28 to TRBJ2-3, with 7 nucleotides matching TRBD2. Trimming cost V 2 bases and J 4 bases; bases outside gene matches: 30. The CDR3 has 23 amino acids. CDR1 MDHEN and CDR2 SYDVKM come from the germline V gene. CDR3 in amino acids: CASSLGLETPSLLNDHPPDTQYF. The CDR3 coding sequence is TGTGCCAGCAGTTTAGGACTAGAGACCCCTTCTTTGTTGAATGACCACCCTCCAGATACGCAGTATTTT.

The rearrangement uses TRBV2 and TRBJ2-1, with 7 bases lining up with TRBD1. V was pared by 3 bases and J by 5 bases, with 7 bases of the junction left unmatched. Germline V gives CDR1 SNHLY, CDR2 FYNNEI. The CDR3 sequence is 15 residues long. CDR3 bases: TGTGCCAGCAGTGACGGCCCCAGGGGGAACAATGAGCAGTTCTTC. Protein sequence: CASSDGPRGNNEQFF.

The chain carries TRBV5-1 and TRBJ2-5; D is possibly TRBD1 (5 bases). Germline V gene lookup returns CDR1 SGHRS and CDR2 YFSETQ. This CDR3 contains 15 residues. The V end was cut by 3 bases, the J end by 1 base, with 13 bases between. DNA of the CDR3: TGCGCCAGCAGCTGGACACGACCGATCCAAGAGACCCAGTACTTC. It specifies CASSWTRPIQETQYF.

V gene TRBV27 combines with J gene TRBJ1-1; D unresolved. The V and J ends lost 7 bases and 1 base respectively, with 10 bases between them. This CDR3 has 13 residues. The germline V gene encodes CDR1 MNHEY and CDR2 SMNVEV (reference sequence). CDR3 in DNA: TGTGCCAGCATAGAACGGGGGAACACTGAAGCTTTCTTT. This gives the protein CASIERGNTEAFF.

V usage is TRBV7-9 and J usage is TRBJ1-2, with a possible D match to TRBD1 (6 bases). Germline V lookup: CDR1 SEHNR, CDR2 FQNEAQ (reference sequence). This CDR3 region has 13 residues. V was trimmed by 5 bases and J by 6 bases, leaving 13 bases between them. The CDR3 nucleotides read TGTGCCAGCAGCCACGACAGGTCCCATGGCTACACCTTC. Its translation is CASSHDRSHGYTF.

This chain links TRBV2 with TRBJ2-7; TRBD2 matches 9 bases. V lost 8 bases and J lost 1; bases outside the gene matches: 6. Germline CDR1 reads SNHLY; CDR2 reads FYNNEI. The CDR3 runs to 14 residues. CDR3 nucleotide sequence: TGTGCCAGCTGTCCAGCGGGGGGTTCCTACGAGCAGTACTTC. Translating gives CASCPAGGSYEQYF. Drawing the rest from reference TRBV2 and TRBJ2-7, the complete variable domain is EPEVTQTPSHQVTQMGQEVILRCVPISNHLYFYWYRQILGQKVEFLVSFYNNEISEKSEIFDDQFSVERPDGSNFTLKIRSTKLEDSAMYFCASCPAGGSYEQYFGPGTRLTVT.

The chain is built from TRBV18 and TRBJ1-5; D uncertain. The V gene's germline CDR1 is KGHSH and CDR2 LQKENI. V lost 3 bases to trimming and J lost 0 bases, with 6 bases between them. CDR3 length: 14 residues. CDR3 DNA: TGTGCCAGCTCACCTCGAGGTAGCAATCAGCCCCAGCATTTT. It is translated as CASSPRGSNQPQHF.

The chain couples TRBV2 to TRBJ1-4, with D possibly TRBD1 on 6 matching bases. Germline CDR1 reads SNHLY; CDR2 reads FYNNEI. CDR3 length: 16 amino acids. V dropped 6 bases and J dropped 7 bases, with 21 bases sitting between them. CDR3 nucleotide sequence: TGTGCCAGCAGGCCGCCGCGGGGCGGGGGGCGTGAAAAACTGTTTTTT. Translation: CASRPPRGGGREKLFF.

V usage is TRBV19 and J usage is TRBJ2-7; 7 nucleotides match TRBD1. The CDR3 spans 17 residues. The V and J ends lost 2 bases and 1 base, in that order; junction bases with no gene match: 11. CDR1 and CDR2 (germline): LNHDA, SQIVND (reference sequence). In DNA, the CDR3 is TGTGCCAGTAGTATAATTGGGAATAACAGGGGATCCTACGAGCAGTACTTC. Its translation: CASSIIGNNRGSYEQYF.

The DNA for the CDR3 is TGTGCCAGCAGTGAATGGGAGGGACTTATAGAAAAACTGTTTTTT. Translation gives CASSEWEGLIEKLFF. V and J are TRBV25-1 and TRBJ1-4; a possible D gene is TRBD1 (5 bases). The CDR3 is made up of 15 amino acids. V was cut by 1 base and J by 8 bases, with 14 bases left in between. Germline CDR1 MGHDK, CDR2 SYGVNS.